This T cell receptor beta chain was profiled in a study of brain T cells in children with intractable seizures. Whole-study findings and limits: Pre- and post-surgery blood differed in depth, so pre-surgery absences may be undersampling. Only CDR3 sequence similarity suggested viral specificity, without known HCMV serostatus.

The CDR3 covers 13 residues. Trimming pared 7 bases from V and 1 base from J, leaving 10 bases between. To note about this clone: Antigen: not known.

Surgery cases with the highest brain T cell transcript signatures were chosen for sequencing. At least one anti-epileptic drug was given before surgery. Assay: immunoSEQ multiplex PCR; the TCRdb copy retains only in-frame clones and omits some. The sample has some 41,000 clones; about nine tenths are singletons. The V and J genes are TRBV12-3 or TRBV12-4 and TRBJ2-5; D ambiguous. This specimen consisted of peripheral blood, obtained at surgery. This clonotype was sampled from a girl aged 2 to 10 with tuberous sclerosis and intractable seizures. Here the CDR3 DNA reads TGTGCCAGCACCGGCTGGACCCAAGAGACCCAGTACTTC. Translated, it gives CASTGWTQETQYF.